This T cell receptor (beta chain) was recovered during a study of blood T cell repertoires in COVID-19. Turning to the study itself: Samples of COVID-19 (acute and convalescent) were obtained from the United States, Italy and Spain.

Original data processing: Estimation of nucleated cell counts relied on the amplification of reference gene primers. Generated by immunoSEQ multiplex PCR, the TCRdb table keeps only in-frame clones and is missing some. V and J calls and clone size are copied from that table; D and trimming were computed from the DNA. Of roughly 160,000 clones in the sample, around 90% are singletons; the top ten hold roughly 2.1%. Germline lookup yields CDR1 SGHVS and CDR2 FNYEAQ. V shed 0 bases, J shed 0 bases, and the junction held 4 bases outside the gene matches. The CDR3 contains 18 residues. V and J are TRBV7-6 and TRBJ2-3; 12 bases agree with TRBD2. What was sequenced was peripheral blood. The clonotype comes from a man between 18 and 29 years old with acute or convalescent COVID-19. CDR3 residues: CASSLAPGLAGSTDTQYF. CDR3 DNA sequence: TGTGCCAGCAGCTTAGCCCCCGGACTAGCGGGGAGCACAGATACGCAGTATTTT. The full variable domain, in which reference TRBV7-6 and TRBJ2-3 provide the parts outside the CDR3, is GAGVSQSPRYKVTKRGQDVALRCDPISGHVSLYWYRQALGQGPEFLTYFNYEAQQDKSGLPNDRFSAERPEGSISTLTIQRTEQRDSAMYRCASSLAPGLAGSTDTQYFGPGTRLTVL.